Detailed here is one T cell receptor beta chain. The target antigen is unknown. This entry comes from a study of shared clonotypes between healthy human individuals. Study-wide findings and caveats: Genetic and exposure-history diversity was limited by the small donor number.

Investigators spread the genomic DNA of each subset evenly over several immunoSEQ plates. The authors loaded around 200 ng DNA, roughly 27,000 T cell genomes, into sorted-subset replicate PCRs. Authors' methods: Quality scores were absent from the junction-only immunoSEQ sequences, so filtering differed. Measured with immunoSEQ multiplex PCR; TCRdb has only the in-frame clones, and not every one. That table gives V, J and clone size, and the DNA gave D and trimming. Here the sample spans roughly 1,000,000 clones, approximately 80% being singletons. V was pared by 1 base and J by 0 bases, with 13 bases between. This CDR3 comprises 16 residues. Germline CDR1 is MGHDK and CDR2 is SYGVNS.

The chain has TRBV25-1 and TRBJ2-7, with D possibly TRBD1 on 6 matching bases. Sequences were obtained from memory CD4+ T cells from PBMCs. This sample's subset: CD45RA-negative fraction. The clonotype originates from a man aged 18 to 30 in good health. Some clones in this sample may be carry-over from other donors' samples. The DNA for the CDR3 is TGTGCCAGCAGTGAATCCTCCGGGACATTCTCCTACGAGCAGTACTTC. Translation: CASSESSGTFSYEQYF.